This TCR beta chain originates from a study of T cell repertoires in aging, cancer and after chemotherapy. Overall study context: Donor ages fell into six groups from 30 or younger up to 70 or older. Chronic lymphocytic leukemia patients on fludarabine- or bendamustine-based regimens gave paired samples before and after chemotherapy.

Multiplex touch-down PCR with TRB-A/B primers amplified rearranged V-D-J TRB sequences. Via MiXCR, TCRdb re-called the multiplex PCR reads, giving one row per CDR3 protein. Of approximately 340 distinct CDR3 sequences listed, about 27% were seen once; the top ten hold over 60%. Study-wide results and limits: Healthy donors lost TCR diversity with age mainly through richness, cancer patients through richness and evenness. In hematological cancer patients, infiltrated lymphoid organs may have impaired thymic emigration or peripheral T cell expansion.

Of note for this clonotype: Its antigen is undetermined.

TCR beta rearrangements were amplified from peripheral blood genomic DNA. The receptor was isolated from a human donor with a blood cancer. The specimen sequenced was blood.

The CDR3 sequence is CASSSSGGPFNEQFF. The CDR3, as DNA: TGTGCCAGCAGCTCTTCAGGGGGACCCTTCAATGAGCAGTTCTTC. V gene TRBV7-2 combines with J gene TRBJ2-1; 7 nucleotides align to TRBD1. The V gene's germline CDR1 is SGHTA and CDR2 FQGNSA. CDR3 length: 15 residues. V shed 4 bases, J shed 6 bases, and the junction held 9 bases outside the gene matches.